This TCR beta chain was captured in a study of blood T cell repertoires in COVID-19. Study at large: The United States, Italy and Spain provided the acute and convalescent COVID-19 samples. PBMCs, B-cell-depleted T cells, or T cells were the source of the cDNA or gDNA that made up the material.

In the authors' workflow: Reference gene primer amplification in the assay estimated nucleated cell counts. Libraries were prepared by immunoSEQ multiplex PCR; TCRdb keeps only in-frame clonotypes and omits some of them. Clone size and V and J calls were adopted from that table, with D and trimming inferred from the DNA. The sample lists about 250,000 clones; around 90% were seen once. The V gene end was trimmed by 5 bases and the J gene end by 6 bases; junction bases not matched to a gene: 6. The CDR3 consists of 12 residues. The germline CDR1 and CDR2 sequences are GTSNPN and SVGIG (reference sequence).

Sequencing was performed on peripheral blood. V usage is TRBV30 and J usage is TRBJ1-2, with 7 bases matching TRBD1. This receptor was taken from a woman aged 55 to 70 with COVID-19, enrolled during active disease. The CDR3 DNA reads TGTGCCTGGGAGGGGGCGAGGGATGGCTACACCTTC. It translates to CAWEGARDGYTF. Full variable domain (missing parts from reference TRBV30 and TRBJ1-2): SQTIHQWPATLVQPVGSPLSLECTVEGTSNPNLYWYRQAAGRGLQLLFYSVGIGQISSEVPQNLSASRPQDRQFILSSKKLLLSDSGFYLCAWEGARDGYTFGSGTRLTVV.